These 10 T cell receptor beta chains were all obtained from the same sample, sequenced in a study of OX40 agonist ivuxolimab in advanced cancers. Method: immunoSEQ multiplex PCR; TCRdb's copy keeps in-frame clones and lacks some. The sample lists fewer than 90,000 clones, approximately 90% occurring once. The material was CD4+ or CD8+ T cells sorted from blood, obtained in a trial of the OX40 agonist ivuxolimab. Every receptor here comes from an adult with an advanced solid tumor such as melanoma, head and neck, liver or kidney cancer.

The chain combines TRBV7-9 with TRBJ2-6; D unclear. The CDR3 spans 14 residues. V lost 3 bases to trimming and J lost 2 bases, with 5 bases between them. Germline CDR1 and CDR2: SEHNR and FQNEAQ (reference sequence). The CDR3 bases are TGTGCCAGCAGCTTGGGTGCTGGGGCCAACGTCCTGACTTTC. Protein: CASSLGAGANVLTF. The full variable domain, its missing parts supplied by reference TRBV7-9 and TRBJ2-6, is DTGVSQNPRHKITKRGQNVTFRCDPISEHNRLYWYRQTLGQGPEFLTYFQNEAQLEKSRLLSDRFSAERPKGSFSTLEIQRTEQGDSAMYLCASSLGAGANVLTFGAGSRLTVL.

CDR3 region: CASSGRQGAQQETQYF. In DNA, the CDR3 is TGTGCCAGCAGCGGCCGACAGGGGGCGCAACAAGAGACCCAGTACTTC. The V and J genes are TRBV9 and TRBJ2-5; the match to TRBD1 covers 10 bases. Germline CDR1 reads SGDLS; CDR2 reads YYNGEE. V lost 3 bases and J lost 2; bases outside the gene matches: 7. The CDR3 loop spans 16 amino acids.

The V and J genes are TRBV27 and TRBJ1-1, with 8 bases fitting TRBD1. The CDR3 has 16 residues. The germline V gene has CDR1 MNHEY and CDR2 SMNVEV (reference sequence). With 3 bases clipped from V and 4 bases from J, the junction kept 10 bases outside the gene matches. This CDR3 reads CASSFQGAEVITEAFF. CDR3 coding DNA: TGTGCCAGCAGTTTTCAGGGGGCTGAGGTGATCACTGAAGCTTTCTTT.

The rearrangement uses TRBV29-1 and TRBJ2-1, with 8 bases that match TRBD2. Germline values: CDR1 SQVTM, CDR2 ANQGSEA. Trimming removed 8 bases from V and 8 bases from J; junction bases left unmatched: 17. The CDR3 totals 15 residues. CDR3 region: CSTTIPGLEVHEQFF. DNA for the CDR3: TGCAGCACCACTATTCCGGGACTAGAAGTTCATGAGCAGTTCTTC.

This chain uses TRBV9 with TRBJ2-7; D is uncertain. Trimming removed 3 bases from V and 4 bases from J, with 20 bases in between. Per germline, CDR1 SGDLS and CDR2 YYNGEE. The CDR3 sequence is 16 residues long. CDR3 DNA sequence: TGTGCCAGCAGCGCCCAAAACAGTTCCCGTCGTTACGAGCAGTACTTC. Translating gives CASSAQNSSRRYEQYF.

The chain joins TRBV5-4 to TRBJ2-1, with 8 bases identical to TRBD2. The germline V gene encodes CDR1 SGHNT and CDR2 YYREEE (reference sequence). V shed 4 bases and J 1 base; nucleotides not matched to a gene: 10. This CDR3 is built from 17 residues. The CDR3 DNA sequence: TGTGCCAGCAGCCCGGGGTCGGGACTAGGTTCCTACAATGAGCAGTTCTTC. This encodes CASSPGSGLGSYNEQFF.

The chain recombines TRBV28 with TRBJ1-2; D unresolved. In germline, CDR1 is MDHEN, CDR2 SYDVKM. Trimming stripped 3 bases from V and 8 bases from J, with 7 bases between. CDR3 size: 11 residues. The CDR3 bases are TGTGCCAGCAGTTTGCGTCGAGGCTACACCTTC. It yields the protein CASSLRRGYTF.

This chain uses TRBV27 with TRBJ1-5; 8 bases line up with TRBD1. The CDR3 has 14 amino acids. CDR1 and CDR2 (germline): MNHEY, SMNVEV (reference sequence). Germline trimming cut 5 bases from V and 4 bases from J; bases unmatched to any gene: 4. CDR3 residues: CASSRTGSNQPQHF. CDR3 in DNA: TGTGCCAGCAGTCGGACAGGGAGTAATCAGCCCCAGCATTTT.

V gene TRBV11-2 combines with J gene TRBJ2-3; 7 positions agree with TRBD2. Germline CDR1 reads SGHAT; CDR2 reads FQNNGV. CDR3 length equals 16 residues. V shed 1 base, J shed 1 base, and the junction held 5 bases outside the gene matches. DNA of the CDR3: TGTGCCAGCAGCTTAGTCTCGGGGGGAGGCACAGATACGCAGTATTTT. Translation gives CASSLVSGGGTDTQYF.

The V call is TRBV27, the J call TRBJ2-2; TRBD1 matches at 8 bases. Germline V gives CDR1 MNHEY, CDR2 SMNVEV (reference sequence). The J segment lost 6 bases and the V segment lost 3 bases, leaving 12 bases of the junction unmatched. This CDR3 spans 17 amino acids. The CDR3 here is CASSFRGQGASSGELFF. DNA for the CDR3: TGTGCCAGCAGTTTTCGGGGGCAGGGGGCGAGCTCCGGGGAGCTGTTTTTT.